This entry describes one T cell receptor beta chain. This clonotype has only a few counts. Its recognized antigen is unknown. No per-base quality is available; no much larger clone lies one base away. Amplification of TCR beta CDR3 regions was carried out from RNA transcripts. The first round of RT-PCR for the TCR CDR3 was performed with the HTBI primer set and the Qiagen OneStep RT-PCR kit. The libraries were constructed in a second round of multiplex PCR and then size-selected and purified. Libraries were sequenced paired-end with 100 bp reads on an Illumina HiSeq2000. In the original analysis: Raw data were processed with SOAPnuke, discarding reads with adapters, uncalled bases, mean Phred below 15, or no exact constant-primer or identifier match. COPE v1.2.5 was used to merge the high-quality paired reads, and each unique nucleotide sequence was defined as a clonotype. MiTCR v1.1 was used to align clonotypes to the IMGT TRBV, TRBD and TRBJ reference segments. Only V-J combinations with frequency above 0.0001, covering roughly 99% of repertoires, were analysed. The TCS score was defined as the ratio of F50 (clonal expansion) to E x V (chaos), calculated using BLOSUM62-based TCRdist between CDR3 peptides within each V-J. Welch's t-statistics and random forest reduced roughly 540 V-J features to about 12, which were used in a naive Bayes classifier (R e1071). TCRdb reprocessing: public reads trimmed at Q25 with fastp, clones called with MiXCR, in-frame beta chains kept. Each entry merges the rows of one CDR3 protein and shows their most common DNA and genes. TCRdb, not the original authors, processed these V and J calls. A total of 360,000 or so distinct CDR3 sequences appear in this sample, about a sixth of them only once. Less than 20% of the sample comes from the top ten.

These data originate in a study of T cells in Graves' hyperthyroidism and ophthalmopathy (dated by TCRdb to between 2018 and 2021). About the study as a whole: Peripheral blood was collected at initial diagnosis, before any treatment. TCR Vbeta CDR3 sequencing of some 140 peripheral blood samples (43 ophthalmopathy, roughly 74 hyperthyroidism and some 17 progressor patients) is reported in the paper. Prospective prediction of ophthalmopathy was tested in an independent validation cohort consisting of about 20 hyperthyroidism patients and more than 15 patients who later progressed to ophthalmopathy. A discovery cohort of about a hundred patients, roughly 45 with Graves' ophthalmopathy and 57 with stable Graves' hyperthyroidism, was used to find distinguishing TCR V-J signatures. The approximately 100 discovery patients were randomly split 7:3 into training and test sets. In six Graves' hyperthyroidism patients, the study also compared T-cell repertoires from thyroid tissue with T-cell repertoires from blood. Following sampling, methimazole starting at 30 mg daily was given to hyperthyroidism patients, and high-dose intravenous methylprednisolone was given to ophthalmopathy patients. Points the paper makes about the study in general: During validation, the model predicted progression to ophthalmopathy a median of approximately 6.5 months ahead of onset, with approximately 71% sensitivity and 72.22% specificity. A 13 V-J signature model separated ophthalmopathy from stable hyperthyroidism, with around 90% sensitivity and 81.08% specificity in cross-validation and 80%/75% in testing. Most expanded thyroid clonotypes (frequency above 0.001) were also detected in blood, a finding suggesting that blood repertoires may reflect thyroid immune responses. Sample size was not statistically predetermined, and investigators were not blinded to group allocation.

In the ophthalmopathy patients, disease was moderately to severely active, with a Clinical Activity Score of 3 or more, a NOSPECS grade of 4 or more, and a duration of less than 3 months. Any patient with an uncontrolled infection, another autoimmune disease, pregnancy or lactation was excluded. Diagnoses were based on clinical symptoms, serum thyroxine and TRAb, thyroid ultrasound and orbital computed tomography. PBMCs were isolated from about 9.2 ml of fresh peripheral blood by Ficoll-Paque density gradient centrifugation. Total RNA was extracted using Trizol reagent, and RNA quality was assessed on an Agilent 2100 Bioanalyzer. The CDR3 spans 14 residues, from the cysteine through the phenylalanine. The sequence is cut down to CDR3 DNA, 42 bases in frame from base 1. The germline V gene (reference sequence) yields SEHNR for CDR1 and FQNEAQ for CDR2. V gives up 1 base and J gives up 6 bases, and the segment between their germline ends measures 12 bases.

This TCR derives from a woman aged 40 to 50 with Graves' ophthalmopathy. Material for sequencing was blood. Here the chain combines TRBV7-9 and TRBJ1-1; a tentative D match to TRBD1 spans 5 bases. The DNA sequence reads TGTGCCAGCAGCTTAGAAGGGGTTGCGTCTGAAGCTTTCTTT. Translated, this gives CASSLEGVASEAFF.